What follows describes a single T cell receptor beta chain. The junction shows a germline mismatch at one end, possibly a read error. This entry belongs to a study of control samples from healthy donors and cancer patients. The CDR3 contains 13 residues. Clones were sequenced by immunoSEQ multiplex PCR, and TCRdb holds only the in-frame ones, with some missing. The repertoire holds over 85,000 clones, with about 92% as singletons. The TCR was taken from a woman aged 30 to 39 in good health. The chain recombines TRBV12-3 or TRBV12-4 with TRBJ1-5; D gene ambiguous. Sequencing was carried out using blood. The CDR3: CTSSLAGNQPQHF. CDR3 sequence (DNA): TGTACCAGCAGTTTAGCTGGCAATCAGCCCCAGCATTTT.